Shown below are 17 T cell receptor beta chains from a single sample sequenced in a study of control samples from healthy donors and cancer patients. Generated by immunoSEQ multiplex PCR, the TCRdb table keeps only in-frame clones and is missing some. The table lists 100,000 to 150,000 clones, roughly 92% of them singletons. Sequences were obtained from blood. Receptors were obtained from a man aged 18-30 years in good health.

This clone was counted a single time. The chain combines TRBV2 with TRBJ1-4; no reliable D call. V lost 4 bases to trimming and J lost 5 bases, with 17 bases between them. There are 16 residues in the CDR3. Germline V gene sequence: CDR1 SNHLY, CDR2 FYNNEI. CDR3 nucleotide sequence: TGTGCCAGCAGTGGGCGACCACCAGCTGGCAATGAAAAACTGTTTTTT. Amino acids: CASSGRPPAGNEKLFF.

CDR3 nucleotides: TGTGCCAGCAGCTCCCCCGGGACTAGCGGAACCAATGAGCAGTTCTTC. This sequence encodes CASSSPGTSGTNEQFF. The chain joins TRBV7-6 to TRBJ2-1, with TRBD2 matching over 11 bases. The CDR3 runs 16 residues. The ends lost 4 bases at V and 6 bases at J; junction bases unmatched: 8. Germline CDR1 SGHVS, CDR2 FNYEAQ. Using reference TRBV7-6 and TRBJ2-1 for the parts outside the CDR3, the full variable domain is GAGVSQSPRYKVTKRGQDVALRCDPISGHVSLYWYRQALGQGPEFLTYFNYEAQQDKSGLPNDRFSAERPEGSISTLTIQRTEQRDSAMYRCASSSPGTSGTNEQFFGPGTRLTVL.

The V call is TRBV7-3, the J call TRBJ2-7, with 10 bases matching TRBD1. The CDR3 covers 18 residues. The V gene's germline CDR1 is SGHTA and CDR2 FQGTGA. With V trimmed by 5 bases and J by 3 bases, 16 bases remained unmatched. For the CDR3, the DNA is TGTGCCAGCAGCCTACTTAAGGACGCCGGGACAGGGGTCTACGAGCAGTACTTC. This sequence encodes CASSLLKDAGTGVYEQYF.

V usage is TRBV10-3 and J usage is TRBJ1-6, with D unresolved. The CDR3 sequence is 14 residues long. Germline CDR1 and CDR2: ENHRY and SYGVKD. V was pared by 1 base and J by 7 bases, with 8 bases between. CDR3 DNA: TGTGCCATCAGTGAGTGGCAGACAAATTCACCCCTCCACTTT. This encodes CAISEWQTNSPLHF.

V gene TRBV15 combines with J gene TRBJ2-7, with D maybe TRBD1 (6 bases). This CDR3 contains 13 residues. V lost 3 bases, J lost 2 bases, and 8 bases lay in between. Germline V gene sequence: CDR1 LNHNV, CDR2 YYDKDF (reference sequence). CDR3 nucleotide sequence: TGTGCCACCAGCAGGGACAGAACCTACGAGCAGTACTTC. Its protein product is CATSRDRTYEQYF.

This clone appeared once. The CDR3 sequence is CASSLSPGGETQYF. DNA of the CDR3: TGTGCCAGCAGCTTAAGTCCGGGAGGAGAGACCCAGTACTTC. V gene TRBV7-9 combines with J gene TRBJ2-5; 7 nucleotides agree with TRBD2. Trimming cost V 2 bases and J 4 bases; bases outside gene matches: 4. The germline gives CDR1 SEHNR, CDR2 FQNEAQ (reference sequence). The CDR3 sequence is 14 residues long.

The V and J genes are TRBV9 and TRBJ2-1; D assignment may be TRBD1 or TRBD2 (5 bases each). This CDR3 has 16 residues. Trimming took off 4 bases at V and 5 bases at J, with 19 bases between the two ends. Germline V lookup: CDR1 SGDLS, CDR2 YYNGEE. CDR3 residues: CASSLSGTPNHNEQFF. The CDR3, as DNA: TGTGCCAGCAGCCTTTCCGGGACCCCGAATCACAATGAGCAGTTCTTC.

V is TRBV30 and J is TRBJ1-5, with 7 bases aligning to TRBD1. In germline, CDR1 is GTSNPN, CDR2 SVGIG (reference sequence). The CDR3 spans 15 residues. Losses at the gene ends were 2 bases for V and 2 bases for J; bases not matched to a gene: 6. This CDR3 is CAWSPLGTGNQPQHF. In nucleotides, the CDR3 is TGTGCCTGGAGTCCACTAGGGACAGGCAATCAGCCCCAGCATTTT.

This clone was seen just once. The chain carries TRBV4-1 and TRBJ2-7; weak D call: TRBD1 (6 bases). This CDR3 spans 18 amino acids. V was shortened by 5 bases and J by 2 bases, with 25 bases between the two germline ends. Germline V gives CDR1 MGHRA, CDR2 YSYEKL. CDR3 coding DNA: TGCGCCAGCAGCGCCTTGTTCCGGCCGAGGACAGAAGCCTACGAGCAGTACTTC. Its translation: CASSALFRPRTEAYEQYF.

CDR3 residues: CASSVTGTSGGETQYF. The CDR3 DNA reads TGTGCCAGCAGTGTGACGGGGACTAGCGGGGGTGAGACCCAGTACTTC. This sequence joins TRBV28 and TRBJ2-5; 14 nucleotides align to TRBD2. This CDR3 spans 16 amino acids. The trim removed 5 bases at V and 5 bases at J, leaving 7 bases unmatched. Germline V CDR1 and CDR2: MDHEN, SYDVKM.

The rearrangement joins TRBV19 to TRBJ2-3; 11 bases map to TRBD2. The CDR3 runs 19 residues. Trimming removed 2 bases from V and 1 base from J; junction bases left unmatched: 11. CDR1 is LNHDA and CDR2 is SQIVND in the germline V gene (reference sequence). As DNA, the CDR3 is TGTGCCAGTAGTATAAGGGCTCCGGGACTAGCGGAGGGCACAGATACGCAGTATTTT. Protein: CASSIRAPGLAEGTDTQYF.

Comment on this clone: Other DNA sequences in this sample translate to the same CDR3. V usage is TRBV15 and J usage is TRBJ2-4, with D possibly matching TRBD2 (5 bases). Deletions cut 1 base from V and 8 bases from J, with 9 bases between. CDR1 and CDR2 from the germline V gene are LNHNV and YYDKDF (reference sequence). CDR3 length: 13 amino acids. The chain's CDR3 is CATSRGPRDIQYF. The CDR3 bases are TGTGCCACCAGCAGAGGACCGAGGGACATTCAGTACTTC. The entire variable domain, with the rest obtained from reference TRBV15 and TRBJ2-4, is as follows: DAMVIQNPRYQVTQFGKPVTLSCSQTLNHNVMYWYQQKSSQAPKLLFHYYDKDFNNEADTPDNFQSRRPNTSFCFLDIRSPGLGDTAMYLCATSRGPRDIQYFGAGTRLSVL.

The CDR3 DNA follows: TGTGCCAGTAGCCACAACTCGGGGTTCTACTCCTACGAGCAGTACTTC. Translation: CASSHNSGFYSYEQYF. The chain is built from TRBV19 and TRBJ2-7, with a weak D call TRBD2 (5 bases). The CDR3 runs to 16 residues. Looked up from germline, CDR1 is LNHDA and CDR2 is SQIVND (reference sequence). V was trimmed by 6 bases and J by 0 bases, leaving 18 bases between them.

This clone was recorded once. This chain joins TRBV7-2 and TRBJ2-1, with D perhaps matching TRBD2 (6 bases). In germline, CDR1 is SGHTA, CDR2 FQGNSA. This CDR3 region has 13 residues. Trimming shortened V by 5 bases and J by 15 bases, and 20 bases separated the two germline ends. Here the CDR3 DNA reads TGTGCCAGCAGCCAAAGGTCTGGCGGGGTGTTGTTCTTC. This gives the protein CASSQRSGGVLFF.

The V and J genes are TRBV30 and TRBJ2-2; 7 bases are shared with TRBD2. The junction had 19 bases not matched to a gene; V was cut back by 3 bases and J by 3 bases. CDR3 length: 19 residues. Germline V gene lookup returns CDR1 GTSNPN and CDR2 SVGIG (reference sequence). CDR3 nucleotides: TGTGCCTGGAGCAGGCTCCCTAGTCGCGTCCGGGGGGACACCGGGGAGCTGTTTTTT. This translates into CAWSRLPSRVRGDTGELFF.

Only one count was recorded for this clone. V is TRBV7-2 and J is TRBJ2-5; a possible D gene is TRBD1 (5 bases). This CDR3 comprises 16 residues. Between the trimmed V and J ends, which lost 2 bases and 5 bases, there was a span of 18 bases. CDR1 SGHTA and CDR2 FQGNSA come from the germline V gene. CDR3 DNA sequence: TGTGCCAGCAGCTTAAAATCAGGGCCATTGGGGGAGACCCAGTACTTC. It yields the protein CASSLKSGPLGETQYF.

This clone has just one count. J is TRBJ1-2 and V is TRBV14; the D is unclear. This CDR3 is 15 amino acids long. Germline assignment: CDR1 SGHDN and CDR2 FVKESK. Trimming cost V 1 base and J 5 bases, with 14 bases left between them. For the CDR3, the DNA is TGTGCCAGCAGCCAAGCGGACTGGAGAGGGTATGGCTACACCTTC. This encodes CASSQADWRGYGYTF.